These T cell receptor beta chains were read from a single sample in a study of response to subunit inactivated influenza vaccine. Each CDR3 protein is one row after TCRdb ran MiXCR on the RT-PCR reads. The data hold under 550,000 distinct CDR3 sequences, with 6.5% to 8% observed a single time. Material: PBMCs from blood, obtained less than 25 months after vaccination. The source is a man aged 50-75 years who received an inactivated influenza vaccine. CDR3s include the opening cysteine and the closing phenylalanine or tryptophan. The D gene is left open where the match is weak. Size values are once, few and many counts, or a class for expanded clones, and some rows have none.

CASSPQGNYGYTF | TGTGCCAGCAGTCCTCAGGGAAACTATGGCTACACCTTC | many | TRBJ1-2 | 13 | TRBV18 | .
CASSPDLTGAGETQYF | TGTGCCAGCAGCCCAGACCTGACAGGGGCGGGGGAGACCCAGTACTTC | few | TRBJ2-5 | 16 | TRBV9 | TRBD1
CASSQYRTPGGDEQFF | TGTGCCAGCAGCCAATACAGGACTCCCGGGGGTGATGAGCAGTTCTTC | many | TRBJ2-1 | 16 | TRBV7-8 | .
CSARKAGRLTDTQYF | TGCAGTGCTAGAAAAGCGGGGCGGCTCACAGATACGCAGTATTTT | . | TRBJ2-3 | 15 | TRBV20-1 | TRBD2
CASSQDRLRAAYGYTF | TGTGCCAGCAGCCAAGATAGGTTGAGGGCAGCTTATGGCTACACCTTC | few | TRBJ1-2 | 16 | TRBV4-2 | .
CASSGLRGAHLTDEQFF | TGTGCCAGCAGTGGTCTCAGAGGGGCCCACCTAACGGATGAGCAGTTCTTC | . | TRBJ2-1 | 17 | TRBV27 | .
CASSILGVGNTEAFF | TGTGCCAGTAGTATTCTTGGGGTAGGGAACACTGAAGCTTTCTTT | . | TRBJ1-1 | 15 | TRBV19 | .
CASSPRTGDTKTGELFF | TGTGCCAGCAGTCCACGGACAGGGGACACAAAAACCGGGGAGCTGTTTTTT | . | TRBJ2-2 | 17 | TRBV25-1 | TRBD1
CSAREQQGWNQPQHF | TGCAGTGCTAGAGAACAACAGGGGTGGAATCAGCCCCAGCATTTT | few | TRBJ1-5 | 15 | TRBV20-1 | TRBD1
CATSRDLRAETEAFF | TGTGCCACCAGCAGAGATCTCAGGGCTGAGACTGAAGCTTTCTTT | many | TRBJ1-1 | 15 | TRBV15 | .
CASSLGVAGVEQYF | TGTGCCAGCAGTTTAGGGGTGGCGGGAGTCGAGCAGTACTTC | . | TRBJ2-7 | 14 | TRBV12-3/TRBV12-4 | TRBD2
CASTPVGQGAKETQYF | TGTGCCAGCACCCCGGTAGGTCAGGGGGCGAAAGAGACCCAGTACTTC | few | TRBJ2-5 | 16 | TRBV6-1 | TRBD1
CSASPGPGSGYTF | TGCAGTGCTAGTCCGGGCCCAGGGAGTGGCTACACCTTC | many | TRBJ1-2 | 13 | TRBV20-1 | .
CSAGLQGYEQYF | TGCAGTGCTGGACTACAGGGCTACGAGCAGTACTTC | . | TRBJ2-7 | 12 | TRBV20-1 | .
CASSQERMGNQPQHF | TGCGCCAGCAGCCAAGAGCGAATGGGCAATCAGCCCCAGCATTTT | . | TRBJ1-5 | 15 | TRBV4-1 | .
CASSQILGYTF | TGTGCCAGCAGTCAGATACTGGGCTACACCTTC | . | TRBJ1-2 | 11 | TRBV6-2/TRBV6-3 | .
CASTIRGPGNTIYF | TGTGCCAGCACCATCCGGGGCCCTGGAAACACCATATATTTT | many | TRBJ1-3 | 14 | TRBV28 | .
CASKTTDEQFF | TGTGCCAGCAAAACGACCGATGAGCAGTTCTTC | . | TRBJ2-1 | 11 | TRBV6-2/TRBV6-3 | .
CSATVNSGAGGELFF | TGCAGTGCTACCGTGAACAGCGGGGCTGGCGGGGAGCTGTTTTTT | many | TRBJ2-2 | 15 | TRBV20-1 | TRBD2
CASSGTSGGADTQYF | TGTGCCAGCAGTGGGACTAGCGGGGGTGCAGATACGCAGTATTTT | many | TRBJ2-3 | 15 | TRBV28 | TRBD2
CASSYPGNEQFF | TGTGCCAGCAGTTACCCCGGCAATGAGCAGTTCTTC | many | TRBJ2-1 | 12 | TRBV6-5 | .
CASTQGSNQPQHF | TGTGCCAGCACCCAGGGCAGCAATCAGCCCCAGCATTTT | many | TRBJ1-5 | 13 | TRBV7-9 | .
CASRPSGGTNQPQHF | TGTGCCAGCAGACCCTCAGGGGGCACCAATCAGCCCCAGCATTTT | . | TRBJ1-5 | 15 | TRBV12-3/TRBV12-4 | TRBD1
CASSQDGGYEQFF | TGCGCCAGCAGCCAAGACGGCGGATATGAGCAGTTCTTC | . | TRBJ2-1 | 13 | TRBV4-3 | .
CASSLSGTSGSSYNEQFF | TGTGCCAGCAGTTTATCCGGGACTAGCGGGAGCTCCTACAATGAGCAGTTCTTC | many | TRBJ2-1 | 18 | TRBV27 | TRBD2